This T cell receptor (beta chain) emerged from a study of T cell repertoires in cytomegalovirus infection (dated by TCRdb to between 2018 and 2021). At the level of the whole study: Because public TCR beta signatures pointed to carriage of CMV infection together with the matching HLA type, the HLA type of each donor mattered for the analysis. Paper-wide results and their limitations: Carriers of CMV infection plus the relevant HLA type were discriminated by the cumulative frequency of public TCR beta family members in the study cohort and in an independent roughly 350-donor cohort. The ex vivo response was dominated by HLA-C-restricted CMV-specific TCR beta clonotypes, which also provided the single most frequent clonotype in two of eight donors.

This clonotype was counted ten times or more. The specificity of this receptor is unknown. Within one base of it there is no much larger clone, and no base qualities were kept. CDR1 is given as SGHRS and CDR2 as YFSETQ, both from the germline V gene. The CDR3 covers 15 residues, taking in both the cysteine and the phenylalanine. Here the CDR3 DNA is all that survives: 45 bases in frame from base 1. V is cut back by 1 base and J by 6 bases, with 3 bases in the junction unmatched. Sequencing used an Illumina HiSeq 1500. TCRdb reran the public reads through fastp at Q25 and MiXCR, keeping productive beta chains. Each entry is one CDR3 protein sequence, shown with its most common DNA and genes. This sample is represented by approximately 500,000 distinct CDR3 sequences; roughly 12% of them were singletons. The top ten clones comprise 10% of the sample.

Sequenced input: PBMCs. The sequence is built from TRBV5-1 and TRBJ2-2; TRBD2 matches 10 bases in the middle. This sequence originates from a human donor in good health (CMV status not recorded). Some clones in this sample may be carry-over from other donors' samples. CDR3 sequence: CASSLPLAGAGELFF. The bases are TGCGCCAGCAGCTTGCCGCTAGCGGGAGCCGGGGAGCTGTTTTTT.